This entry features one T cell receptor beta chain sequence. Its specificity is not known. Amplification used 60 Vbeta primers and 13 Jbeta primers. The protocol was immunoSEQ multiplex PCR, while the TCRdb copy is restricted to in-frame clones and leaves out a portion. Of tens of thousands of clones listed, 77% were seen once; the top ten hold 2.5% to 3.5%. CDR3 length: 15 amino acids. V gave up 3 bases and J gave up 5 bases; unmatched junction bases: 5. Germline lookup yields CDR1 SGHKS and CDR2 YYEKEE (reference sequence). This sample stems from a study of cytomegalovirus exposure and HLA in healthy donors. Every donor was a healthy person donating bone marrow. General observations from the study: It is likely that the observed cluster of highly shared sequence variants was a sequencing artifact. Analysis was carried out at a later point, and it linked a missense DCLRE1C variant to TCR beta V- and J-gene trimming.

The receptor comes from a man in his forties or fifties in good health and CMV-seropositive. The rearrangement joins TRBV5-5 to TRBJ1-5; 10 bases align to TRBD1. The sequencing input was PBMCs. CDR3 nucleotide sequence: TGTGCCAGCAGCTCAAAGGACAGGGGGGATCAGCCCCAGCATTTT. Translating it yields CASSSKDRGDQPQHF.